This is a list of T cell receptor beta chains from one sample in a study of neoadjuvant nivolumab and ipilimumab in lung cancer. Generated by immunoSEQ multiplex PCR, the TCRdb table keeps only in-frame clones and is missing some. The repertoire holds some 31,000 clones, with 92% as singletons. Sequencing was performed on peripheral blood, taken after neoadjuvant nivolumab, alone or with ipilimumab, at or shortly before surgery. Source of these receptors: an adult with non-small cell lung cancer. The CDR3 runs from the conserved cysteine through the conserved F or W. Each record gives: clone size, D gene, V gene, J gene, CDR3 protein, CDR3 DNA. D genes are given only for firm matches. A row's size may be missing; if present it is once, few, many or a size class.

-	-	TRBV2	TRBJ2-5	CASRGGLAQYF	TGTGCCAGCAGGGGTGGGCTGGCCCAGTACTTC
once	-	TRBV5-4	TRBJ2-2	CASSLGVVAGELFF	TGTGCCAGCAGCTTGGGTGTAGTCGCCGGGGAGCTGTTTTTT
-	-	TRBV7-6	TRBJ2-7	CASSLTLLPGQPSSYEQYF	TGTGCCAGCAGCTTGACCCTCCTACCGGGACAACCGAGCTCCTACGAGCAGTACTTC
few	-	TRBV7-8	TRBJ1-1	CASSLGLNWDTEAFF	TGTGCCAGCAGCTTAGGGTTGAACTGGGACACTGAAGCTTTCTTT
-	TRBD1	TRBV9	TRBJ1-1	CASSVGGTGGTRDTEAFF	TGTGCCAGCAGCGTCGGGGGGACAGGGGGCACAAGGGACACTGAAGCTTTCTTT
-	-	TRBV6-1	TRBJ2-6	CASQTSSSGANVLTF	TGTGCCAGCCAGACATCGAGCTCTGGGGCCAACGTCCTGACTTTC
-	-	TRBV18	TRBJ2-7	CASSRDNRYEQYF	TGTGCCAGCTCTAGGGATAACCGATACGAGCAGTACTTC
-	-	TRBV28	TRBJ1-1	CASSFWGGKAFF	TGTGCCAGCAGTTTTTGGGGAGGCAAAGCTTTCTTT
-	-	TRBV5-5	TRBJ2-5	CASSLAGTAPQETQYF	TGTGCCAGCAGCTTGGCCGGGACCGCCCCCCAAGAGACCCAGTACTTC
once	-	TRBV6-6	TRBJ2-2	CATQGQASSSTGELFF	TGTGCGACGCAAGGCCAGGCGTCGTCTAGCACCGGGGAGCTGTTTTTT
-	TRBD1	TRBV18	TRBJ2-1	CASSFRDRGFVNEQFF	TGTGCCAGCTCATTCCGGGACAGGGGGTTTGTCAATGAGCAGTTCTTC
-	-	TRBV5-1	TRBJ1-5	CASSLDVGGNQPQHF	TGCGCCAGCAGCTTGGACGTAGGCGGGAATCAGCCCCAGCATTTT
-	-	TRBV18	TRBJ2-7	CASSPADSYEQYF	TGTGCCAGCTCACCGGCAGATTCCTACGAGCAGTACTTC
-	TRBD1	TRBV6-5	TRBJ2-2	CASSNRGLNTGELFF	TGTGCCAGCAGTAACAGGGGGTTGAACACCGGGGAGCTGTTTTTT
-	-	TRBV5-1	TRBJ2-7	CASSLFAGISSSYEQYF	TGCGCCAGCAGCTTGTTTGCGGGCATTTCCTCCTCCTACGAGCAGTACTTC
-	-	TRBV6-1	TRBJ1-1	CASSRASMNTEAFF	TGTGCCAGCAGCCGAGCGTCCATGAACACTGAAGCTTTCTTT
-	TRBD1	TRBV5-1	TRBJ2-2	CASRGQGDTGELFF	TGCGCCAGCCGGGGACAGGGGGACACCGGGGAGCTGTTTTTT
-	-	TRBV18	TRBJ1-1	CASSPLGANTEAFF	TGTGCCAGCTCACCCCTAGGGGCGAACACTGAAGCTTTCTTT
-	TRBD2	TRBV7-3	TRBJ2-1	CASSPSGVSGNEQFF	TGTGCCAGCAGTCCCAGCGGGGTTTCGGGGAATGAGCAGTTCTTC
-	-	TRBV27	TRBJ1-1	CASGPPEGQRGNTEAFF	TGTGCCAGCGGCCCCCCGGAAGGGCAGAGAGGGAACACTGAAGCTTTCTTT
-	TRBD2	TRBV18	TRBJ2-2	CASSFSRAGKGTGELFF	TGTGCCAGCTCTTTTTCTCGAGCGGGAAAAGGCACCGGGGAGCTGTTTTTT
few	-	TRBV4-1	TRBJ1-1	CASSQSPGKTEAFF	TGCGCCAGCAGCCAATCCCCAGGGAAAACTGAAGCTTTCTTT
-	-	TRBV9	TRBJ2-2	CASSPYSGDYRNTGELFF	TGTGCCAGCAGCCCTTATTCAGGAGACTACCGGAACACCGGGGAGCTGTTTTTT
-	TRBD2	TRBV9	TRBJ2-7	CASSPGGGNTYEQYF	TGTGCCAGCAGCCCTGGGGGGGGGAATACCTACGAGCAGTACTTC
-	-	TRBV9	TRBJ2-2	CASSVAGRTNTGELFF	TGTGCCAGCAGCGTAGCAGGGAGGACCAACACCGGGGAGCTGTTTTTT
-	-	TRBV6-1	TRBJ2-7	CASMGGGYEQYF	TGTGCCAGCATGGGGGGTGGGTACGAGCAGTACTTC
-	TRBD2	TRBV7-2	TRBJ2-2	CASSWAGGASSGELFF	TGTGCCAGCAGCTGGGCCGGGGGGGCGTCCAGCGGGGAGCTGTTTTTT
-	-	TRBV7-2	TRBJ1-3	CASSLAAGLSGNTIYF	TGTGCCAGCAGCTTAGCAGCAGGCCTCTCTGGAAACACCATATATTTT
-	-	TRBV11-1	TRBJ2-3	CASSLRVSTDTQYF	TGTGCCAGCAGCTTACGTGTAAGCACAGATACGCAGTATTTT
-	-	TRBV6-5	TRBJ1-2	CASSYGSRYGYTF	TGTGCCAGCAGTTACGGATCCCGCTATGGCTACACCTTC
-	TRBD2	TRBV6-9	TRBJ2-2	CASSGLASNTGELFF	TGTGCCAGCAGTGGACTAGCGTCGAACACCGGGGAGCTGTTTTTT
-	-	TRBV14	TRBJ2-5	CASSHQGGGAETQYF	TGTGCCAGCAGCCACCAAGGGGGAGGAGCAGAGACCCAGTACTTC
once	-	TRBV9	TRBJ1-1	CASSVVPAVEAFF	TGTGCCAGCAGCGTAGTACCGGCAGTTGAAGCTTTCTTT
-	-	TRBV18	TRBJ2-2	CASSDTGELFF	TGTGCCAGCTCCGACACCGGGGAGCTGTTTTTT
-	TRBD1	TRBV5-1	TRBJ1-1	CASSFRTGVNTEAFF	TGCGCCAGCAGCTTTCGGACAGGAGTGAACACTGAAGCTTTCTTT
-	-	TRBV11-2	TRBJ1-1	CASSLAIGGRQNTEAFF	TGTGCCAGCAGCTTAGCGATTGGGGGCAGGCAGAACACTGAAGCTTTCTTT
-	-	TRBV27	TRBJ2-5	CASKLSPADQETQYF	TGTGCCAGCAAATTATCGCCGGCGGATCAAGAGACCCAGTACTTC
-	-	TRBV5-1	TRBJ2-7	CASREGPGEQYF	TGCGCCAGCAGAGAGGGACCAGGCGAGCAGTACTTC
-	-	TRBV18	TRBJ2-4	CASSPLQRNIQYF	TGTGCCAGCTCACCTTTACAAAGGAACATTCAGTACTTC
-	-	TRBV5-1	TRBJ1-1	CASSQGLNTEAFF	TGCGCCAGCAGCCAGGGTCTAAACACTGAAGCTTTCTTT
-	-	TRBV28	TRBJ2-5	CASSVSGQLGETQYF	TGTGCCAGCAGTGTAAGCGGACAGTTGGGGGAGACCCAGTACTTC
-	-	TRBV19	TRBJ1-5	CASSPDRNQPQHF	TGTGCCAGTAGTCCTGACAGGAATCAGCCCCAGCATTTT
-	-	TRBV28	TRBJ2-5	CASSSPVTGTQETQYF	TGTGCCAGCAGTTCGCCCGTGACAGGGACTCAAGAGACCCAGTACTTC
-	-	TRBV6-4	TRBJ1-1	CASSREGMNTEAFF	TGTGCCAGCAGCAGGGAGGGGATGAACACTGAAGCTTTCTTT
-	-	TRBV11-2	TRBJ1-2	CANYDQSKDYGYTF	TGTGCTAATTACGATCAGTCAAAAGACTATGGCTACACCTTC
-	TRBD1	TRBV28	TRBJ1-5	CASSLRTGGMKPQHF	TGTGCCAGCAGCCTAAGGACAGGGGGCATGAAGCCCCAGCATTTT
-	TRBD2	TRBV7-8	TRBJ2-7	CASSSSHHGLAGVYEQYF	TGTGCCAGCAGCTCCTCCCACCATGGACTAGCGGGAGTCTACGAGCAGTACTTC
-	-	TRBV6-6	TRBJ2-4	CASSEDRAKNIQYF	TGTGCCAGCTCGGAGGATAGAGCCAAAAACATTCAGTACTTC
-	-	TRBV15	TRBJ1-4	CATSPGWANEKLFF	TGTGCCACCAGCCCGGGGTGGGCTAATGAAAAACTGTTTTTT
-	TRBD1	TRBV5-4	TRBJ2-5	CATGDLTGRETQYF	TGTGCCACCGGGGATTTGACAGGGCGAGAGACCCAGTACTTC
-	-	TRBV7-8	TRBJ2-7	CASSLAGQGSYEQYF	TGTGCCAGCAGCTTAGCGGGGCAGGGGTCCTACGAGCAGTACTTC